A single sample gave rise to the 13 T cell receptor beta chains below, sequenced in a study (dated by TCRdb to between 2015 and 2016). Tregs were isolated as CD4+CD25+CD127-/low cells. The library was prepared using 5' RACE. Sequenced using an Illumina MiSeq. TCRdb reran the public reads through fastp at Q25 and MiXCR, keeping productive beta chains. CDR3 protein duplicates are merged, each entry listing the most common genes and DNA. Counted in this sample were approximately 10,000 distinct CDR3 sequences; less than 30% of them appeared once. The ten largest clones add up to about 3.2% of the sample. The sample was Tregs sorted from blood. The receptors stem from a female donor with breast cancer.

The chain employs TRBV7-9 and TRBJ1-1; D gene ambiguous. The V end was cut by 5 bases, the J end by 4 bases, with 11 bases between. CDR3 length: 13 residues. Germline CDR1 reads SEHNR; CDR2 reads FQNEAQ (reference sequence). The CDR3 nucleotides read TGTGCCAGCAGCCGAACAGAGGCCACTGAAGCTTTCTTT. This sequence encodes CASSRTEATEAFF.

Details on this clonotype: The junction differs from germline at one of its ends, possibly a read error. The chain couples TRBV9 to TRBJ2-1; D may be TRBD2 (6 bases). The V gene's germline CDR1 is SGDLS and CDR2 YYNGEE. The CDR3 spans 15 residues. The CDR3 nucleotides are TGTGTCAGCAGCACGTCTAGCGCTCTCTACAATGAGCAGTTCTTC. Its protein product is CVSSTSSALYNEQFF.

This clonotype was counted at least ten times. The V call is TRBV27, the J call TRBJ1-1; D is unclear. With 3 bases removed from V and 1 base from J, the gap between germline ends came to 6 bases. This CDR3 comprises 13 residues. Germline V gives CDR1 MNHEY, CDR2 SMNVEV (reference sequence). The CDR3 DNA sequence: TGTGCCAGCAGTTTCACCCGGAACACTGAAGCTTTCTTT. Its translation: CASSFTRNTEAFF.

Within the sample, this clonotype is medium-sized. This chain uses TRBV27 with TRBJ2-7, with D possibly being TRBD1 (6 bases). The CDR3 runs to 13 residues. Germline CDR1 reads MNHEY; CDR2 reads SMNVEV (reference sequence). Deletions cut 5 bases from V and 7 bases from J, with 15 bases between. The CDR3 here is CASSTTDSREQYF. CDR3 coding DNA: TGTGCCAGCAGTACAACGGACAGTCGGGAGCAGTACTTC.

This clonotype is judged medium-sized (0.01 to 0.1%). This rearrangement joins TRBV30 to TRBJ2-1; TRBD2 matches 9 bases. CDR3 length equals 15 residues. In germline, CDR1 is GTSNPN, CDR2 SVGIG (reference sequence). V shed 2 bases and J 8 bases; nucleotides not matched to a gene: 10. CDR3: CAWSPNSGRIYEQFF. In nucleotides, the CDR3 is TGTGCCTGGAGTCCAAACAGCGGGAGGATCTATGAGCAGTTCTTC.

In its sample, this clonotype was seen a few times. A much larger clone differs from this one at a single base, so this may be a read error. The conserved final phenylalanine or tryptophan is absent from the CDR3, which likely points to a read error. The chain employs TRBV7-9 and TRBJ2-1; D not resolved. The CDR3 is made up of 15 amino acids. Germline loops: CDR1 SEHNR, CDR2 FQNEAQ (reference sequence). V dropped 4 bases and J dropped 4 bases, with 14 bases sitting between them. Written as DNA, the CDR3 is TGTGCCAGCAGCTCTGAGGACCGACCGTACAATGAGCAGTTCCTC. Protein sequence: CASSSEDRPYNEQFL.

The table lists this clonotype with a few counts. The DNA for the CDR3 is TGCAGTGCTTGGGGAGGACAGGGCGGGGAAAACACCATATATTTT. Translation: CSAWGGQGGENTIYF. The chain employs TRBV20-1 and TRBJ1-3; 8 positions match TRBD1. J lost 6 bases, V lost 5 bases, and 12 bases had no gene match. The CDR3 is 15 residues long. Germline CDR1 and CDR2: DFQATT and SNEGSKA (reference sequence).

By proportion, this clonotype is medium-sized. CDR3 residues: CASSYIVSYNEQFF. DNA for the CDR3: TGTGCCAGCAGTTACATAGTCTCCTACAATGAGCAGTTCTTC. The V call is TRBV6-5, the J call TRBJ2-1; D uncertain. With 2 bases removed from V and 0 bases from J, the gap between germline ends came to 5 bases. The germline CDR1 and CDR2 sequences are MNHEY and SVGAGI. This CDR3 has 14 residues.

This clonotype was detected ten times or more. This sequence joins TRBV7-3 and TRBJ2-2; D perhaps matches TRBD1 (6 bases). Per the germline V gene, CDR1 is SGHTA and CDR2 is FQGTGA. Trimming pared 0 bases from V and 6 bases from J, leaving 8 bases between. The CDR3 sequence is 14 residues long. This CDR3 reads CASSLTEGAGELFF. The CDR3, as DNA: TGTGCCAGCAGCTTAACCGAGGGGGCCGGGGAGCTGTTTTTT. Combining the CDR3 with reference TRBV7-3 and TRBJ2-2 gives the whole variable domain GAGVSQTPSNKVTEKGKYVELRCDPISGHTALYWYRQSLGQGPEFLIYFQGTGAADDSGLPNDRFFAVRPEGSVSTLKIQRTERGDSAVYLCASSLTEGAGELFFGEGSRLTVL.

The gene calls are TRBV6-1 and TRBJ2-4, with TRBD2 as a possible D gene (6 bases). CDR1 is MNHNS and CDR2 is SASEGT in the germline V gene. V shed 4 bases and J shed 0 bases, with 10 bases lying between them. CDR3 size: 15 residues. CDR3 nucleotide sequence: TGTGCCAGCAGTGTAGCGGTGCTAGCCAAAAACATTCAGTACTTC. Translated, it gives CASSVAVLAKNIQYF.

Only a few counts were recorded for this clonotype. Given a much more abundant clone one base away, this may be a read error. The chain links TRBV6-5 to TRBJ2-7, with D possibly matching TRBD2 (6 bases). Germline V gene lookup returns CDR1 MNHEY and CDR2 SVGAGI. CDR3 length equals 12 residues. CDR3 protein: CACSLLGGEQYF. DNA for the CDR3: TGTGCCTGCAGTCTCCTCGGGGGCGAGCAGTACTTC.

The chain has TRBV12-3 or TRBV12-4 and TRBJ2-7; the D gene is possibly TRBD1 (6 bases). There are 13 residues in the CDR3. Deletions cut 6 bases from V and 3 bases from J, with 12 bases between. DNA for the CDR3: TGTGCCAGCAGCGGACAGAGCTACTACGAGCAGTACTTC. Translating gives CASSGQSYYEQYF.

This clonotype is medium-sized. The CDR3: CSARGDRRDGYTF. The CDR3 nucleotides are TGCAGTGCTAGAGGGGACAGGAGGGATGGCTACACCTTC. The gene calls are TRBV20-1 and TRBJ1-2; 8 bases match TRBD1. The trim removed 1 base at V and 6 bases at J, leaving 4 bases unmatched. Germline V lookup: CDR1 DFQATT, CDR2 SNEGSKA (reference sequence). The CDR3 extends over 13 amino acids.